The text below deals with one T cell receptor beta chain. Its antigen is unknown. The record originates from a study of cytomegalovirus exposure and HLA in healthy donors. 13 Jbeta primers and 60 Vbeta primers were used for the PCR. Clones were sequenced by immunoSEQ multiplex PCR, and TCRdb holds only the in-frame ones, with some missing. This table holds some 160,000 clones, roughly two thirds found once. The CDR3 loop spans 15 amino acids. The junction had 4 bases not matched to a gene; V was cut back by 4 bases and J by 3 bases. Germline CDR1 is SNHLY and CDR2 is FYNNEI. Broader study findings: Analysis performed later found more than 15,000 TCR beta sequences associated with HLA alleles at 0.05 false discovery rate.

Material for sequencing was PBMCs. The sequence was collected from a woman aged 18-35 years in good health and CMV-seropositive. The rearrangement uses TRBV2 and TRBJ1-4; 8 nucleotides match TRBD1. The CDR3 region is CASSGQGLANEKLFF. The CDR3 region has the DNA TGTGCCAGCAGTGGACAGGGGTTGGCTAATGAAAAACTGTTTTTT.